This TCR beta chain came from a study of glioma-infiltrating T cells. Turning to the study itself: Low-grade gliomas were grade II; glioblastomas were grade IV at initial diagnosis.

The CDR3 is 15 amino acids. Per germline, CDR1 MNHEY and CDR2 SMNVEV (reference sequence). As to this clonotype: Possible read error: a much larger clone is one base away.

The iRepertoire nested amplicon-rescue multiplex PCR amplified TCR alpha and beta CDR3s from RNA. TCRdb fed the multiplex PCR reads into MiXCR, producing one record per CDR3 protein. The profile covers 400,000 or so distinct CDR3 sequences, with roughly two fifths appearing a single time and around 12% taken by the ten largest. The rearrangement uses TRBV27 and TRBJ2-1, with 9 bases lining up with TRBD1. The sequence was obtained from a human donor with low-grade glioma or glioblastoma, undergoing nonglioma brain surgery, or in good health (not recorded which). Sample: glioma tissue, nonneoplastic brain tissue, or PBMCs (not recorded which). CDR3 amino acids: CASSLWGQGVDEKFF. CDR3 coding DNA: TGTGCCAGCAGTTTGTGGGGACAGGGAGTGGATGAGAAGTTCTTC.